The clone carrying this T cell receptor (beta chain) was counted ten times or more. With V trimmed by 6 bases and J by 0 bases, 8 bases remained unmatched. CDR3 length: 17 amino acids. CDR1 and CDR2 from the germline V gene are SNHLY and FYNNEI. The data originate from a study of T cells in Graves' hyperthyroidism and ophthalmopathy. Researchers amplified the TCR beta CDR3 regions from RNA transcripts. During a first-round RT-PCR of the TCR CDR3, the HTBI primer set was used. Each CDR3 protein is one row after TCRdb ran MiXCR on the multiplex PCR reads. The table lists under 400,000 distinct CDR3 sequences, around 13% of them singletons. Aged 18 to 65, the patients had hyperthyroidism that was newly diagnosed and had lasted under 2 months.

Sequenced: blood. The rearrangement uses TRBV2 and TRBJ2-1, with 10 bases fitting TRBD2. The source is a woman in her sixties or seventies with Graves' hyperthyroidism. The CDR3 is CASRAGLARSSYNEQFF. The CDR3 bases are TGTGCCAGCAGAGCGGGACTAGCGCGTAGCTCCTACAATGAGCAGTTCTTC.